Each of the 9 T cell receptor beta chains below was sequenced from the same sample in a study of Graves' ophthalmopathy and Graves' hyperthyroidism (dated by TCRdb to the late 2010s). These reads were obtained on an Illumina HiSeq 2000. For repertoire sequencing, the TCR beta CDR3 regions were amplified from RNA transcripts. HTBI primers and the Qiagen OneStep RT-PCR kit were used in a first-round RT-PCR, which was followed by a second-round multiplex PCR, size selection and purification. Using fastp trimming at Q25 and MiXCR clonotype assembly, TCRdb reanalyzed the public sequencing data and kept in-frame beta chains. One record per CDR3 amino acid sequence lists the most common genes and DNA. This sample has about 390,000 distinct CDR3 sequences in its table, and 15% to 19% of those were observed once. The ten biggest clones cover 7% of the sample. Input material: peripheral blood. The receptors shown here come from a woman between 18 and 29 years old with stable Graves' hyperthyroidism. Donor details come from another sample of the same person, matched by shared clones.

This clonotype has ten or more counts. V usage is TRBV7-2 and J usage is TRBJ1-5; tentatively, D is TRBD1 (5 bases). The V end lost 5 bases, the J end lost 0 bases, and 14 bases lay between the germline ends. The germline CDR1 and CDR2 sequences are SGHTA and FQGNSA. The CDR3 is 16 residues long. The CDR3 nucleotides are TGTGCCAGCAGCACGGGACGCCTTACTAGCAATCAGCCCCAGCATTTT. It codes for CASSTGRLTSNQPQHF.

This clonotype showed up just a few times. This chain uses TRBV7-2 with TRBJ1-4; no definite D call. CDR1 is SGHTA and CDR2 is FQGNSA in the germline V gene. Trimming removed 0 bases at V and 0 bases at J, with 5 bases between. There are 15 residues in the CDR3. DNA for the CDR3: TGTGCCAGCAGCTTAGCTTATGCAACTAATGAAAAACTGTTTTTT. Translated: CASSLAYATNEKLFF.

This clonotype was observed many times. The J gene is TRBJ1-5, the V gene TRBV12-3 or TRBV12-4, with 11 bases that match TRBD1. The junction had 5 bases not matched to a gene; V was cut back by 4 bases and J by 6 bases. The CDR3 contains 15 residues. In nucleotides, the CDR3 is TGTGCCAGCAGTTCCGGACAGGGGGCAGTTCAGCCCCAGCATTTT. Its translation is CASSSGQGAVQPQHF.

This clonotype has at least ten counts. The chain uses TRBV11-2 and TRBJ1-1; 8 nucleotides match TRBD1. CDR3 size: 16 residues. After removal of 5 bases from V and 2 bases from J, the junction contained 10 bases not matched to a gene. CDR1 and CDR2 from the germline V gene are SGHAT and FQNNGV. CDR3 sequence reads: CASSPPRTGLNTEAFF. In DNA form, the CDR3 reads TGTGCCAGCAGCCCCCCTCGGACAGGGCTAAACACTGAAGCTTTCTTT.

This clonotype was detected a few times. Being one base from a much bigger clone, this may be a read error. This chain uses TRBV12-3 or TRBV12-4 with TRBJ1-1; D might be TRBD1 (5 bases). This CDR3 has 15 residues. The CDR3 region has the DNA TGTGTCAGCAGTTTAGGGGCGGGGGTTCACACTGAAGCTTTCTTT. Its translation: CVSSLGAGVHTEAFF.

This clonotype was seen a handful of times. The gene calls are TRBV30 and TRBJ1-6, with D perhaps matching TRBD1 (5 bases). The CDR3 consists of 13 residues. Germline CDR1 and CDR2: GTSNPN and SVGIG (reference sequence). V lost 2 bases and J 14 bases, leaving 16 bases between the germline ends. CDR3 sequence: CAWSPPGRTTLHF. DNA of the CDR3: TGTGCCTGGAGTCCGCCGGGACGGACCACCCTCCACTTT.

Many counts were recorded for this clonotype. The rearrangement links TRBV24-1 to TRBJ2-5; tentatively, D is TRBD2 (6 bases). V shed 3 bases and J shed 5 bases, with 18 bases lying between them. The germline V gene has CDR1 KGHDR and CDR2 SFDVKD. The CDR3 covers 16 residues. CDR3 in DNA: TGTGCCACCAGTGATACCCGGGCCTCGGGGGATGAGACCCAGTACTTC. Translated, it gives CATSDTRASGDETQYF.

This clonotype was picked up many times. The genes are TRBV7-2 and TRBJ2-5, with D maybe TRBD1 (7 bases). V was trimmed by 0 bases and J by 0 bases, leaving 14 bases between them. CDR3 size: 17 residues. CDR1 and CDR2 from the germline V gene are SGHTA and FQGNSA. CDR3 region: CASSLAPAGGYQETQYF. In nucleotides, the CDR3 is TGTGCCAGCAGCTTAGCGCCGGCAGGGGGGTACCAAGAGACCCAGTACTTC.

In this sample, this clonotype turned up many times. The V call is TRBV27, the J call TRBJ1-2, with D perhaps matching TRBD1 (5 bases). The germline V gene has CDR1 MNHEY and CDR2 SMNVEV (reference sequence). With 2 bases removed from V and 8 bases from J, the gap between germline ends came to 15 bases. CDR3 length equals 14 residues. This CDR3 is CASSLRQGTGGYTF. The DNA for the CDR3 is TGTGCCAGCAGTTTAAGGCAGGGTACGGGGGGCTACACCTTC.